These 28 T cell receptor beta chains originate from one sample sequenced in a study of blood T cells in healthy people across ages. Sample-barcoded 5' priming and a J-beta primer mix drove a second PCR of about 6 to 12 cycles. MiXCR was run by TCRdb on the 5' RACE reads, yielding one entry per CDR3 protein. This sample has over 1,500,000 distinct CDR3 sequences, with roughly 50% found just once. Sequencing was performed on blood. The receptors shown here come from a middle-aged woman in good health.

The chain combines TRBV13 with TRBJ1-1, with no clear D. From germline, CDR1 is PRHDT and CDR2 FYEKMQ (reference sequence). This CDR3 is 15 amino acids long. The V and J ends lost 4 bases and 9 bases respectively, with 21 bases between them. The CDR3 reads CASSSPRRVSSKAFF. CDR3 nucleotides: TGTGCCAGCAGCTCCCCCCGGCGGGTCTCTTCCAAAGCTTTCTTT.

This clonotype was counted only a few times. The J gene is TRBJ2-1, the V gene TRBV9; no firm D call. V dropped 0 bases and J dropped 9 bases, with 7 bases sitting between them. CDR1 is SGDLS, CDR2 YYNGEE, per germline. CDR3 size: 12 residues. The CDR3 DNA sequence: TGTGCCAGCAGCGTAGGTAGTGGTGAGCAGTTCTTC. It yields the protein CASSVGSGEQFF.

The rearrangement joins TRBV3-1 to TRBJ2-7, with 7 bases that match TRBD2. Trimming removed 3 bases from V and 0 bases from J; junction bases left unmatched: 2. The germline V gene has CDR1 LGHDT and CDR2 YNNKEL (reference sequence). The CDR3 loop spans 14 amino acids. CDR3 DNA sequence: TGTGCCAGCAGCCACGGCGGGAGCTCCTACGAGCAGTACTTC. Translating gives CASSHGGSSYEQYF.

This rearrangement joins TRBV7-2 to TRBJ2-7, with 7 positions matching TRBD1. The germline V gene encodes CDR1 SGHTA and CDR2 FQGNSA. The CDR3 is 15 residues long. The V gene end was trimmed by 5 bases and the J gene end by 5 bases; junction bases not matched to a gene: 12. The CDR3 coding sequence is TGTGCCAGCAGCCTAAGACAGGGTTGGCATGACGAGCAGTACTTC. Residues: CASSLRQGWHDEQYF.

The chain combines TRBV9 with TRBJ2-1; 7 bases map to TRBD1. Looked up from germline, CDR1 is SGDLS and CDR2 is YYNGEE. The CDR3 length is 13 residues. The V and J ends lost 6 bases and 5 bases, in that order; junction bases with no gene match: 5. CDR3 nucleotides: TGTGCCAGCAACGGACAGGCCCACAATGAGCAGTTCTTC. This gives the protein CASNGQAHNEQFF.

This chain joins TRBV4-3 and TRBJ2-3; D might be TRBD1 (6 bases). Trimming pared 2 bases from V and 1 base from J, leaving 13 bases between. From germline, CDR1 is LGHNA and CDR2 YSLEER. The CDR3 totals 16 residues. The CDR3 DNA follows: TGCGCCAGCAGCCAAACTCATGAGGGGGGCACAGATACGCAGTATTTT. Protein sequence: CASSQTHEGGTDTQYF.

The genes are TRBV3-1 and TRBJ1-2, with 8 bases lining up with TRBD1. J lost 6 bases, V lost 7 bases, and 4 bases had no gene match. The germline V gene encodes CDR1 LGHDT and CDR2 YNNKEL (reference sequence). CDR3 length: 12 amino acids. CDR3 nucleotides: TGTGCCAGCACCCGGACAGGGAATGGCTACACCTTC. Translation gives CASTRTGNGYTF.

This clonotype was observed a handful of times. The chain couples TRBV9 to TRBJ2-5; D uncertain. Trimming took off 0 bases at V and 1 base at J, with 7 bases between the two ends. The CDR3 extends over 14 amino acids. Germline-derived CDR1 and CDR2 are SGDLS and YYNGEE. Here the CDR3 reads CASSVGARQETQYF. CDR3 DNA: TGTGCCAGCAGCGTAGGGGCCCGCCAAGAGACCCAGTACTTC.

This clonotype has only a few counts. The V gene is TRBV7-9, the J gene TRBJ2-5; D gene uncertain. Germline lookup yields CDR1 SEHNR and CDR2 FQNEAQ (reference sequence). Trimming removed 5 bases from V and 5 bases from J, with 15 bases in between. The CDR3 has 14 amino acids. The CDR3 DNA sequence: TGTGCCAGCAGCAAAGTCCCTAGAGAGGAGACCCAGTACTTC. Residues: CASSKVPREETQYF.

This clonotype is a singleton in its sample. The rearrangement joins TRBV25-1 to TRBJ1-1; D not certain. Looked up from germline, CDR1 is MGHDK and CDR2 is SYGVNS. CDR3 size: 13 residues. V was trimmed by 6 bases and J by 5 bases, leaving 13 bases between them. Here the CDR3 DNA reads TGTGCCAGCAGGTCCTCCATGGGGACTGAAGCTTTCTTT. Its translation is CASRSSMGTEAFF. Looking up the rest from reference TRBV25-1 and TRBJ1-1 gives the full variable domain: EADIYQTPRYLVIGTGKKITLECSQTMGHDKMYWYQQDPGMELHLIHYSYGVNSTEKGDLSSESTVSRIRTEHFPLTLESARPSHTSQYLCASRSSMGTEAFFGQGTRLTVV.

The J gene is TRBJ1-4, the V gene TRBV28; 10 bases align to TRBD1. Per the germline V gene, CDR1 is MDHEN and CDR2 is SYDVKM. The CDR3 spans 17 residues. The J segment lost 8 bases and the V segment lost 6 bases, leaving 15 bases of the junction unmatched. CDR3 DNA: TGTGCCAGCAGCCCCAGACAGGGGGCCGGGGTGTGGGAAAAACTGTTTTTT. Amino acid sequence: CASSPRQGAGVWEKLFF.

The gene calls are TRBV6-5 and TRBJ1-2; D is possibly TRBD1 (5 bases). Germline loops: CDR1 MNHEY, CDR2 SVGAGI. This CDR3 has 16 amino acids. V was shortened by 4 bases and J by 0 bases, with 15 bases between the two germline ends. The CDR3 nucleotides are TGTGCCAGCAGTTCTACAACCGGGGGAGCTAACTATGGCTACACCTTC. Translating gives CASSSTTGGANYGYTF.

The chain carries TRBV10-3 and TRBJ1-6; D is perhaps TRBD1 (6 bases). From germline, CDR1 is ENHRY and CDR2 SYGVKD. V was pared by 5 bases and J by 5 bases, with 13 bases between. This CDR3 has 15 amino acids. This CDR3 is CAISSDRGDNSPLHF. CDR3 DNA sequence: TGTGCCATCAGTTCGGACAGAGGAGATAATTCACCCCTCCACTTT.

This chain uses TRBV20-1 with TRBJ1-2; the D gene is possibly TRBD1 (5 bases). CDR1 DFQATT and CDR2 SNEGSKA come from the germline V gene (reference sequence). Trimming shortened V by 7 bases and J by 8 bases, and 17 bases separated the two germline ends. This CDR3 is 12 amino acids long. The CDR3 is CSVPAGQRGYTF. In DNA, the CDR3 is TGCAGTGTTCCCGCGGGGCAGAGGGGCTACACCTTC.

As to this clonotype: The junction does not match germline at one end; this may be a read error. The chain couples TRBV20-1 to TRBJ2-1; 8 bases align to TRBD2. Germline V gene data show CDR1 as DFQATT and CDR2 as SNEGSKA (reference sequence). The CDR3 runs 15 residues. CDR3: CSARRLAGTYNEQFF. DNA for the CDR3: TGCAGTGCTAGACGTCTAGCGGGTACCTACAACGAGCAGTTCTTC.

This clonotype appeared a few times. The chain is built from TRBV5-1 and TRBJ2-5, with 8 bases fitting TRBD1. Germline-derived CDR1 and CDR2 are SGHRS and YFSETQ. CDR3 size: 16 residues. V lost 4 bases to trimming and J lost 1 base; unmatched junction nucleotides: 9. CDR3 protein: CASSAPQGALQETQYF. DNA of the CDR3: TGCGCCAGCAGCGCTCCTCAGGGGGCCCTCCAAGAGACCCAGTACTTC.

The chain uses TRBV6-6 and TRBJ2-3, with 8 bases aligning to TRBD2. Germline V gene lookup returns CDR1 MNHNY and CDR2 SVGAGI (reference sequence). This CDR3 has 15 amino acids. With 8 bases clipped from V and 7 bases from J, the junction kept 14 bases outside the gene matches. The CDR3 DNA reads as TGTGCCAGCCGTAGCGGGGTCTTAGGGGGGAATACGCAGTATTTT. Translated, it gives CASRSGVLGGNTQYF.

The chain is built from TRBV6-1 and TRBJ2-7; possible D gene TRBD2, 6 bases. Germline-derived CDR1 and CDR2 are MNHNS and SASEGT. V was shortened by 8 bases and J by 2 bases, with 25 bases between the two germline ends. CDR3 length equals 17 residues. The CDR3 loop is CASSQGFGGEVPYEQYF. DNA for the CDR3: TGTGCCAGCTCTCAGGGATTTGGTGGGGAGGTCCCCTACGAGCAGTACTTC.

The chain employs TRBV6-5 and TRBJ1-2; the D is unclear. Germline V gene data show CDR1 as MNHEY and CDR2 as SVGAGI. This CDR3 has 14 residues. V was trimmed by 2 bases and J by 8 bases, leaving 15 bases between them. The CDR3 reads CASSYTPGGGGYTF. DNA of the CDR3: TGTGCCAGCAGTTACACCCCAGGAGGTGGAGGCTACACCTTC.

This clonotype was seen a handful of times. V gene TRBV7-2 combines with J gene TRBJ2-3, with D hard to call. Germline CDR1 reads SGHTA; CDR2 reads FQGNSA. CDR3 size: 13 residues. The V end lost 9 bases, the J end lost 2 bases, and 12 bases lay between the germline ends. The CDR3: CARKEVNTDTQYF. The CDR3 DNA reads as TGTGCCAGGAAAGAGGTGAACACAGATACGCAGTATTTT.

This rearrangement joins TRBV20-1 to TRBJ1-4; D is perhaps TRBD1 (5 bases). CDR1 is DFQATT, CDR2 SNEGSKA, per germline (reference sequence). There are 13 residues in the CDR3. Trimming took 3 bases from V and 6 from J, leaving 11 bases between them. This chain's CDR3 is CSASAGTYEKLFF. CDR3 in DNA: TGCAGTGCTAGCGCCGGGACGTATGAAAAACTGTTTTTT.

The chain has TRBV7-9 and TRBJ2-1; D might be TRBD1 (6 bases). In germline, CDR1 is SEHNR, CDR2 FQNEAQ (reference sequence). V lost 5 bases and J lost 5, with 10 bases in between. The CDR3 is made up of 13 amino acids. The CDR3 DNA sequence: TGTGCCAGCAGCGGGGACACTAACAATGAGCAGTTCTTC. It specifies CASSGDTNNEQFF.

J is TRBJ2-1 and V is TRBV28, with D possibly TRBD2 on 5 matching bases. Per germline, CDR1 MDHEN and CDR2 SYDVKM. V was shortened by 4 bases and J by 6 bases, with 13 bases between the two germline ends. CDR3 size: 14 residues. DNA for the CDR3: TGTGCCAGCAGTTGGAGGAACAGTCGCAATGAGCAGTTCTTC. Protein product: CASSWRNSRNEQFF.

This clonotype was seen a few times. The chain combines TRBV10-2 with TRBJ1-2; D may be TRBD1 (6 bases). The ends were cut back, 3 bases at V and 2 bases at J, with 10 bases in the middle. The CDR3 totals 14 residues. The germline CDR1 and CDR2 sequences are WSHSY and SAAADI. The CDR3 DNA is TGCGCCAGCAGTGACGGACAGAGAAACTATGGCTACACCTTC. Protein sequence: CASSDGQRNYGYTF.

The V call is TRBV19, the J call TRBJ1-2, with D perhaps matching TRBD1 (5 bases). The CDR3 totals 13 residues. Trimming cost V 6 bases and J 6 bases, with 14 bases left between them. Germline V CDR1 and CDR2: LNHDA, SQIVND (reference sequence). The CDR3 nucleotides read TGTGCCAGTAGGCCTGGGACTAAGGATGGCTACACCTTC. Protein: CASRPGTKDGYTF.

This clonotype was observed a handful of times. This sequence joins TRBV6-2 or TRBV6-3 and TRBJ2-1, with 9 bases lining up with TRBD2. The CDR3 runs to 16 residues. The J segment lost 5 bases and the V segment lost 0 bases, leaving 5 bases of the junction unmatched. CDR1 is MNHEY and CDR2 is SVGEGT in the germline V gene. CDR3 coding DNA: TGTGCCAGCAGTTACTCGCGACTAGCGGTGCACAATGAGCAGTTCTTC. Its translation: CASSYSRLAVHNEQFF.

The CDR3 region has the DNA TGTGCCAGCAGTCCAACCGCGGGACAGGGGACCTACAATGAGCAGTTCTTC. Translating it yields CASSPTAGQGTYNEQFF. The chain has TRBV6-1 and TRBJ2-1; 10 nucleotides align to TRBD1. Germline V CDR1 and CDR2: MNHNS, SASEGT. The CDR3 is made up of 17 amino acids. V shed 5 bases, J shed 2 bases, and the junction held 9 bases outside the gene matches.

The V call is TRBV20-1, the J call TRBJ2-3; 9 bases are a match to TRBD1. V trimming: 7 bases; J trimming: 4 bases; junction bases outside the gene matches: 6. There are 13 residues in the CDR3. Germline-derived CDR1 and CDR2 are DFQATT and SNEGSKA (reference sequence). Here the CDR3 reads CSGPRQGADTQYF. The CDR3 coding sequence is TGCAGTGGTCCGAGACAGGGGGCAGATACGCAGTATTTT.